This entry lists 2 T cell receptor beta chains sequenced from one sample in a study of shared clonotypes between healthy human individuals. Clones were read by immunoSEQ multiplex PCR, and TCRdb kept only the in-frame ones, dropping some. The table shows about 600,000 clones, with roughly 97% occurring only once. The sample consisted of naive CD4+ T cells sorted from blood. Subset here: CD45RA+ positively selected. The receptor set was obtained from a woman between 25 and 40 years old in good health.

V and J are TRBV15 and TRBJ2-7; 9 bases agree with TRBD1. Germline lookup yields CDR1 LNHNV and CDR2 YYDKDF (reference sequence). The CDR3 runs 17 residues. J lost 2 bases, V lost 2 bases, and 10 bases had no gene match. The CDR3 region has the DNA TGTGCCACCAGCAGAACTTATCCGGGACAGGGAACCTACGAGCAGTACTTC. It translates to CATSRTYPGQGTYEQYF.

This chain links TRBV5-1 with TRBJ2-5; 8 bases match TRBD2. Trimming took 4 bases from V and 0 from J; bases not matched to a gene: 5. Germline assignment: CDR1 SGHRS and CDR2 YFSETQ. CDR3 length equals 15 residues. CDR3 coding DNA: TGCGCCAGCAGCCTCCGAGCGGGGGACCAAGAGACCCAGTACTTC. Its translation: CASSLRAGDQETQYF.